This TCR beta chain comes out of a study of blood T cell repertoires in COVID-19. Study at large: The origin of the acute and convalescent COVID-19 samples was the United States, Italy and Spain. The cDNA or gDNA used as material had been derived from T cells, B-cell-depleted T cells, or PBMCs.

From germline, CDR1 is SGHTA and CDR2 FQGNSA. The V end was cut by 7 bases, the J end by 7 bases, with 10 bases between. CDR3 length: 11 amino acids. Per the study methods: Amplification from reference gene primers served as the basis for estimated nucleated cell counts. The data were produced by immunoSEQ multiplex PCR, yet TCRdb's version contains in-frame clones alone and is incomplete. From that table come the V and J calls and clone size; the DNA was used to work out D and trimming. Of roughly 62,000 clones listed, more than 65% were seen once; the top ten hold around 25%. The receptor comes from a human donor in a cohort sampled during active COVID-19. V is TRBV7-2 and J is TRBJ1-2; D unclear. Sequencing was done on a sample of peripheral blood. The CDR3 loop reads CASTGEGGYTF. The CDR3 DNA is TGTGCCAGCACGGGTGAAGGTGGCTACACCTTC.